This T cell receptor beta chain was retrieved from a study of blood T cell repertoires in COVID-19. Overall study: The study drew acute and convalescent COVID-19 samples from the United States, Italy and Spain. Sources were T cells, B-cell-depleted T cells, or PBMCs; the material itself was cDNA or gDNA.

Original analysis: Amplification of reference gene primers was used by the study to estimate nucleated cell counts. TCRdb keeps only in-frame clones here, not all; method: immunoSEQ multiplex PCR. V, J and clone size derive from that table, while D and trimming were established from the DNA sequence. The table has about 290,000 clones, over 80% seen once. Germline V gene data show CDR1 as SGHAT and CDR2 as FQNNGV. V gave up 1 base and J gave up 0 bases, with 15 bases separating them. The CDR3 is 17 residues long. This clonotype was obtained from a woman in her forties or fifties with active or convalescent COVID-19. Sequences were obtained from peripheral blood. The rearrangement uses TRBV11-2 and TRBJ1-2, with D possibly matching TRBD1 (5 bases). This CDR3 is CASSLASGGSTNYGYTF. The CDR3, as DNA: TGTGCCAGCAGCTTAGCCTCGGGGGGGTCGACTAACTATGGCTACACCTTC.